This TCR beta chain was recorded in a study of T cells in Graves' hyperthyroidism and ophthalmopathy. Study-wide context: Peripheral blood was secured at the point of initial diagnosis, before any treatment.

The authors deemed Graves' hyperthyroidism stable absent ophthalmopathy progression within 18 months. Exclusion followed for patients with uncontrolled infection, other autoimmune disease, pregnancy or lactation. Germline CDR1 and CDR2: MNHEY and SMNVEV (reference sequence). The trim removed 3 bases at V and 4 bases at J, leaving 9 bases unmatched. CDR3 length: 16 residues. TCR beta CDR3 regions were amplified from RNA. In the first-round RT-PCR of the TCR CDR3, the HTBI primer set was used. TCRdb passed the multiplex PCR reads through MiXCR, listing each CDR3 protein once. In the table there are roughly 510,000 distinct CDR3 sequences, roughly 20% of which are singletons.

This chain joins TRBV27 and TRBJ2-7, with 10 bases fitting TRBD2. The sample comprised blood. The source of this sequence is a man between 18 and 35 years old with Graves' hyperthyroidism. The chain's CDR3 is CASSFLHPSGGYEQYF. The CDR3 nucleotides read TGTGCCAGCAGTTTCCTCCACCCTAGCGGGGGTTACGAGCAGTACTTC.